The sequence of this T cell receptor beta chain was determined in a study of T cell responses to AZD1222 COVID-19 vaccine. TCRdb's copy holds only in-frame clones and misses some; the assay was immunoSEQ multiplex PCR. The table includes more than 150,000 clones, around nine tenths detected once. CDR3 length: 15 amino acids. Per the germline V gene, CDR1 is WNHNN and CDR2 is SYGVQD (reference sequence). Trimming took off 6 bases at V and 9 bases at J, with 21 bases between the two ends. J is TRBJ2-1 and V is TRBV10-1; perhaps TRBD1 as D (9 bases). The sample consisted of peripheral blood, taken on day 0 of AZD1222 vaccination. The TCR sequence derives from an adult in good health. The chain's CDR3 is CASSRGGQGSGEQFF. The CDR3 coding sequence is TGCGCCAGCAGCCGGGGGGGACAGGGATCAGGTGAGCAGTTCTTC.